This record looks at one T cell receptor (beta chain) sequence and its context. This sample was included in a study of blood T cell repertoires in COVID-19. Study details: The United States, Italy and Spain were the sources of the acute and convalescent COVID-19 samples. The analysed material was cDNA or gDNA that came from T cells, B-cell-depleted T cells, or PBMCs.

In the original analysis: Reference gene primer amplification gave estimated nucleated cell counts. Assay used: immunoSEQ multiplex PCR; TCRdb lists only in-frame clones, some missing. That table furnishes V, J and clone size, whereas the DNA furnished D and trimming. The repertoire holds tens of thousands of clones, around 84% seen once, with 9% to 15% in the top ten. The sequencing input was peripheral blood. This receptor was taken from a human donor in a cohort sampled during active COVID-19.

The CDR3 loop reads CAWSVRGKSYEQYF. In DNA form, the CDR3 reads TGTGCCTGGAGTGTAAGGGGCAAGTCCTACGAGCAGTACTTC. The V and J genes are TRBV30 and TRBJ2-7, with D tentatively TRBD1 (5 bases). This CDR3 is 14 amino acids long. Germline V gives CDR1 GTSNPN, CDR2 SVGIG (reference sequence). The V end lost 0 bases, the J end lost 1 base, and 10 bases lay between the germline ends. Full variable domain (outside the CDR3, taken from reference TRBV30 and TRBJ2-7): SQTIHQWPATLVQPVGSPLSLECTVEGTSNPNLYWYRQAAGRGLQLLFYSVGIGQISSEVPQNLSASRPQDRQFILSSKKLLLSDSGFYLCAWSVRGKSYEQYFGPGTRLTVT.